This T cell receptor (beta chain) was identified in a study of T cell changes during pregnancy in multiple sclerosis. Libraries were prepared by immunoSEQ multiplex PCR; TCRdb keeps only in-frame clonotypes and omits some of them. The sample holds about 84,000 clones, 94% seen once. Trimming removed 3 bases at V and 4 bases at J, with 6 bases between. Per germline, CDR1 DFQATT and CDR2 SNEGSKA (reference sequence). This CDR3 has 11 residues. The sample here was peripheral blood, taken in the second trimester of pregnancy. The receptor was isolated from a female donor in good health, enrolled as a control in a pregnancy study. The gene calls are TRBV20-1 and TRBJ1-1; D unclear. The CDR3 here is CSASEGTEAFF. DNA for the CDR3: TGCAGTGCTAGTGAGGGCACTGAAGCTTTCTTT.